The 23 T cell receptor beta chains below were found in one sample sequenced in a study of shared clonotypes between healthy human individuals. This table comes from immunoSEQ multiplex PCR, and its TCRdb copy is limited to in-frame clones, with some not included. The table has fewer than 3 million clones, just under 95% seen once. Material for sequencing was naive CD4+ T cells from PBMCs. Subset defined: CD45RA+ positively selected. Receptors originate from a man younger than 35 in good health. Some clones in this sample may be carry-over from other donors' samples.

The chain is built from TRBV4-1 and TRBJ2-5; D is ambiguous. Trimming shortened V by 1 base and J by 3 bases, and 21 bases separated the two germline ends. Germline assignment: CDR1 MGHRA and CDR2 YSYEKL. CDR3 length: 18 residues. CDR3 sequence reads: CASSQVRTATRPKETQYF. DNA of the CDR3: TGCGCCAGCAGCCAAGTGAGAACAGCAACACGACCAAAAGAGACCCAGTACTTC.

The chain uses TRBV11-2 and TRBJ1-2; D possibly corresponds to TRBD1 (6 bases). The germline V and J ends were trimmed by 5 bases and 4 bases, with 14 bases remaining between them. This CDR3 comprises 14 residues. Germline V CDR1 and CDR2: SGHAT, FQNNGV. This CDR3 reads CASSDRTEPYGYTF. The CDR3 DNA reads TGTGCCAGCAGCGATAGGACAGAACCCTATGGCTACACCTTC.

The J gene is TRBJ1-1, the V gene TRBV14; 11 bases are a match to TRBD1. In germline, CDR1 is SGHDN, CDR2 FVKESK. The CDR3 consists of 15 residues. J lost 6 bases, V lost 3 bases, and 6 bases had no gene match. The CDR3 DNA reads as TGTGCCAGCAGCCATCGGACAGGGGGCCGGTCTGAAGCTTTCTTT. It encodes CASSHRTGGRSEAFF.

The chain combines TRBV9 with TRBJ2-2; either TRBD1 or TRBD2 may fit D (6 bases each). The germline gives CDR1 SGDLS, CDR2 YYNGEE. The CDR3 runs to 16 residues. Trimming took 4 bases from V and 5 from J, leaving 18 bases between them. This CDR3 is CASSLLGGAQTGELFF. In DNA form, the CDR3 reads TGTGCCAGCAGCCTGTTGGGGGGCGCCCAGACCGGGGAGCTGTTTTTT. Variable domain in full (rest from reference TRBV9 and TRBJ2-2): DSGVTQTPKHLITATGQRVTLRCSPRSGDLSVYWYQQSLDQGLQFLIQYYNGEERAKGNILERFSAQQFPDLHSELNLSSLELGDSALYFCASSLLGGAQTGELFFGEGSRLTVL.

Regarding this clone: Distinct nucleotide sequences in the sample also encode this CDR3. The V and J genes are TRBV5-1 and TRBJ2-7; the D gene is possibly TRBD2 (6 bases). V was pared by 4 bases and J by 3 bases, with 14 bases between. The germline gives CDR1 SGHRS, CDR2 YFSETQ. This CDR3 region has 14 residues. The CDR3 DNA sequence: TGCGCCAGCAGCCCCGGGACTGCTAACTACGAGCAGTACTTC. Protein: CASSPGTANYEQYF.

The rearrangement joins TRBV27 to TRBJ1-2, with 8 bases fitting TRBD1. Germline V gives CDR1 MNHEY, CDR2 SMNVEV (reference sequence). CDR3 size: 14 residues. The V gene end was trimmed by 6 bases and the J gene end by 2 bases; junction bases not matched to a gene: 5. CDR3 sequence (DNA): TGTGCCAGCAGCCGGACAGGGAAAAACTATGGCTACACCTTC. Amino acids: CASSRTGKNYGYTF.

This clone was picked up one time. The V call is TRBV28, the J call TRBJ1-2, with D possibly TRBD1 on 6 matching bases. Germline CDR1 is MDHEN and CDR2 is SYDVKM. Trimming took 6 bases from V and 9 from J, leaving 17 bases between them. The CDR3 length is 13 residues. The DNA for the CDR3 is TGTGCCAGCAGCCGGACAGACCCCGCGAGCTACACCTTC. This sequence encodes CASSRTDPASYTF.

As for this clone: The same CDR3 is also encoded by other DNA sequences in this sample. The rearrangement joins TRBV7-9 to TRBJ1-1; possibly TRBD1 for D (6 bases). V lost 5 bases, J lost 1 base, and 11 bases lay in between. The CDR3 totals 14 residues. Germline CDR1 is SEHNR and CDR2 is FQNEAQ (reference sequence). The CDR3 DNA is TGTGCCAGCAGCCTACAGGGCCGGAACACTGAAGCTTTCTTT. Its translation is CASSLQGRNTEAFF.

This clone was observed a single time. The genes are TRBV5-1 and TRBJ2-5; TRBD2 agrees at 7 bases. In germline, CDR1 is SGHRS, CDR2 YFSETQ. V lost 5 bases to trimming and J lost 1 base; unmatched junction nucleotides: 8. The CDR3 runs 15 residues. The CDR3 DNA is TGCGCCAGCAGTTCAACGGGAGGCATCCAAGAGACCCAGTACTTC. This codes for CASSSTGGIQETQYF.

The chain uses TRBV5-1 and TRBJ2-5, with 11 nucleotides matching TRBD2. The CDR3 sequence is 17 residues long. Germline-derived CDR1 and CDR2 are SGHRS and YFSETQ. V dropped 4 bases and J dropped 0; count of bases not matched to a gene: 8. This CDR3 reads CASSLGLAGLYQETQYF. The CDR3 DNA sequence: TGCGCCAGCAGCCTTGGACTAGCGGGTTTGTACCAAGAGACCCAGTACTTC.

The chain joins TRBV18 to TRBJ1-1; the match to TRBD1 covers 7 bases. The germline CDR1 and CDR2 sequences are KGHSH and LQKENI. V dropped 4 bases and J dropped 4; count of bases not matched to a gene: 6. The CDR3 spans 14 residues. The CDR3 DNA follows: TGTGCCAGCTCACTCACAGGGGTCGGCACTGAAGCTTTCTTT. Its protein is CASSLTGVGTEAFF.

The CDR3 DNA follows: TGTGCCAGCAGTGAGGGGGGCTCCTATGGCTACACCTTC. It specifies CASSEGGSYGYTF. The gene calls are TRBV25-1 and TRBJ1-2, with a weak D call TRBD1 (6 bases). This CDR3 region has 13 residues. Trimming took 3 bases from V and 4 from J, leaving 9 bases between them. CDR1 MGHDK and CDR2 SYGVNS come from the germline V gene.

The V and J genes are TRBV28 and TRBJ2-7; weak D call: TRBD1 (6 bases). The CDR3 sequence is 14 residues long. The V and J ends lost 4 bases and 6 bases respectively, with 16 bases between them. Per germline, CDR1 MDHEN and CDR2 SYDVKM. CDR3 protein: CASSSNDRTVEQYF. CDR3 in DNA: TGTGCCAGCAGTTCAAACGACAGGACGGTCGAGCAGTACTTC.

This rearrangement joins TRBV11-2 to TRBJ2-3; TRBD2 aligns across 9 bases. Germline V gene lookup returns CDR1 SGHAT and CDR2 FQNNGV. The CDR3 covers 15 residues. Germline trimming cut 8 bases from V and 6 bases from J; bases unmatched to any gene: 12. In DNA form, the CDR3 reads TGTGCCAGCGGGGCGGGACTAGCTGGATGGGATACGCAGTATTTT. Protein product: CASGAGLAGWDTQYF.

The CDR3 bases are TGCGCCAGCAGCCGCAGCATGACAGGAATTAATGAAAAACTGTTTTTT. As protein: CASSRSMTGINEKLFF. The chain has TRBV4-1 and TRBJ1-4; a possible D gene is TRBD1 (6 bases). Germline CDR1 reads MGHRA; CDR2 reads YSYEKL. The length of the CDR3 is 16 residues. Between the trimmed V and J ends, which lost 4 bases and 4 bases, there was a span of 16 bases.

J is TRBJ2-7 and V is TRBV5-1, with 7 bases matching TRBD2. The junction had 10 bases not matched to a gene; V was cut back by 4 bases and J by 3 bases. The CDR3 totals 15 residues. CDR1 is SGHRS, CDR2 YFSETQ, per germline. The CDR3 DNA follows: TGCGCCAGCAGCGCTCAGGGTCCTAGCGGCTACGAGCAGTACTTC. Translation gives CASSAQGPSGYEQYF.

The chain carries TRBV28 and TRBJ2-2, with TRBD1 matching 12 bases. Trimming removed 10 bases from V and 6 bases from J; junction bases left unmatched: 6. The CDR3 sequence is 14 residues long. The germline V gene has CDR1 MDHEN and CDR2 SYDVKM. The DNA for the CDR3 is TGTGCCATCCGAGGGACAGGGGGCCCCGGGGAGCTGTTTTTT. This gives the protein CAIRGTGGPGELFF.

The V call is TRBV5-4, the J call TRBJ2-5, with D possibly matching TRBD2 (5 bases). V was cut by 0 bases and J by 5 bases, with 11 bases left in between. Germline lookup yields CDR1 SGHNT and CDR2 YYREEE (reference sequence). The CDR3 is 14 residues long. In nucleotides, the CDR3 is TGTGCCAGCAGCTTGGTGACGGGGTTGGAGACCCAGTACTTC. Amino acids: CASSLVTGLETQYF.

The chain uses TRBV7-9 and TRBJ2-7, with 10 nucleotides matching TRBD2. V shed 5 bases and J 1 base; nucleotides not matched to a gene: 5. Per germline, CDR1 SEHNR and CDR2 FQNEAQ (reference sequence). The CDR3 contains 15 residues. DNA for the CDR3: TGTGCCAGCAGCGGGGGACTAGCGAAATCCTACGAGCAGTACTTC. It yields the protein CASSGGLAKSYEQYF.

The V and J genes are TRBV27 and TRBJ2-5, with 10 positions matching TRBD2. The CDR3 extends over 14 amino acids. Losses at the gene ends were 6 bases for V and 5 bases for J; bases not matched to a gene: 6. Germline values: CDR1 MNHEY, CDR2 SMNVEV (reference sequence). CDR3 sequence (DNA): TGTGCCAGCAGGCTAGCGGGAGTGTACGAGACCCAGTACTTC. It specifies CASRLAGVYETQYF.

The genes are TRBV5-6 and TRBJ2-5, with TRBD1 matching 10 bases. The J call could be wrong; TRBJ2-7 is a better fit for the DNA end. Germline CDR1 and CDR2: SGHDT and YYEEEE. The CDR3 length is 14 residues. CDR3 DNA sequence: TGTGCCAGCAGCTTTCGGGACAGGGGCTACGAGCAGTACTTC. Protein sequence: CASSFRDRGYEQYF.

This chain links TRBV7-2 with TRBJ2-5, with D unresolved. The CDR3 has 13 residues. Germline CDR1 reads SGHTA; CDR2 reads FQGNSA. With 5 bases removed from V and 4 bases from J, the gap between germline ends came to 11 bases. CDR3 nucleotide sequence: TGTGCCAGCAGCCTCCTTACGGCAGAGACCCAGTACTTC. Translating it yields CASSLLTAETQYF.

The rearrangement uses TRBV28 and TRBJ2-2; 8 nucleotides agree with TRBD2. Per the germline V gene, CDR1 is MDHEN and CDR2 is SYDVKM. The CDR3 covers 14 residues. V lost 7 bases and J lost 7; bases outside the gene matches: 8. CDR3 nucleotides: TGTGCCAGCAAGCAGCGGGAGTTTATCGGGGAGCTGTTTTTT. Protein product: CASKQREFIGELFF.